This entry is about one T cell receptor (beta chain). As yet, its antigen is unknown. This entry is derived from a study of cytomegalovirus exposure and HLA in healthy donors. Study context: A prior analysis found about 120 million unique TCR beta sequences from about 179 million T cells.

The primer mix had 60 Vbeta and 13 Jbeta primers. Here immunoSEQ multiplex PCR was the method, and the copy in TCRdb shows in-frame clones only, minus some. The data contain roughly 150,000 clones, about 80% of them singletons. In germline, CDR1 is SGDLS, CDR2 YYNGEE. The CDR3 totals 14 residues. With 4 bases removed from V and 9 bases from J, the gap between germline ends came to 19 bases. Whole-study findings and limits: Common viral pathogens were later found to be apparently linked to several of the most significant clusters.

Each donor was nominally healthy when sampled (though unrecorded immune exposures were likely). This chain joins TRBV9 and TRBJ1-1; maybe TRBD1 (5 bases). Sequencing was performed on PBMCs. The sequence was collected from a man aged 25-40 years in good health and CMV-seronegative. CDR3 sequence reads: CASSPQLGAGQAFF. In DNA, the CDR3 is TGTGCCAGCAGCCCTCAACTAGGGGCGGGACAAGCTTTCTTT.